The sequence of this T cell receptor beta chain was determined in a study of cytomegalovirus exposure and HLA in healthy donors. General study findings and limits: Earlier analysis looked at TCR beta V segments, and most were productive about 87% or about 30% of the time.

The PCR had 60 Vbeta and 13 Jbeta primers. Measured with immunoSEQ multiplex PCR; TCRdb has only the in-frame clones, and not every one. The table records hundreds of thousands of clones, about 75% of them present only once. Germline V gives CDR1 SGHTA, CDR2 FQGNSA. The ends lost 1 base at V and 2 bases at J; junction bases unmatched: 4. The CDR3 loop spans 16 amino acids. As concerns this clone: The antigen remains unidentified.

The receptor's source is a male donor in good health and CMV-seronegative. The sequenced sample consisted of PBMCs. V is TRBV7-2 and J is TRBJ2-7; 11 nucleotides line up with TRBD2. CDR3 bases: TGTGCCAGCAGCTTAGTGACTAGCGGGGCCGCCTACGAGCAGTACTTC. Protein product: CASSLVTSGAAYEQYF. The variable domain in full, completed from reference TRBV7-2 and TRBJ2-7, reads GAGVSQSPSNKVTEKGKDVELRCDPISGHTALYWYRQSLGQGLEFLIYFQGNSAPDKSGLPSDRFSAERTGGSVSTLTIQRTQQEDSAVYLCASSLVTSGAAYEQYFGPGTRLTVT.